Described below is a single T cell receptor (beta chain) sequence and its context. CDR3 length: 18 residues. TCRbeta library construction was performed incorporating unique molecular identifiers. Using its own MiXCR run on the PCR reads, TCRdb lists one record per CDR3 protein. In the table there are a few hundred thousand distinct CDR3 sequences, 10% of which are singletons. The data were obtained in a study of T-cell reconstitution after alpha-beta-depleted transplantation in children. The clonotype originates from a human donor who donated a stem cell graft to a child with acute lymphoblastic leukemia. This material consisted of PBMCs from the stem cell graft donor, taken from the stem cell graft. The chain employs TRBV12-3 or TRBV12-4 and TRBJ2-1, with D maybe TRBD2 (6 bases). For the CDR3, the DNA is TGTACCTTCAGTTTATCCGCCCTGGGGGGAACTGGGAGAAATGAGCAGTTCTTC. Translated, it gives CTFSLSALGGTGRNEQFF.